One TCR beta chain is described in this entry. This record comes from a study of blood T cell repertoires in COVID-19. Study summary: The analysed material was cDNA or gDNA that came from T cells, B-cell-depleted T cells, or PBMCs.

Per the authors' pipeline: Reference gene primer amplification gave nucleated cell count estimates. Profiled with immunoSEQ multiplex PCR; TCRdb holds only in-frame clones, not every one. Clonal size and the V and J genes are those of that table, whereas D and trimming came from the DNA. The table lists tens of thousands of clones, roughly 84% of them singletons. Trimming stripped 7 bases from V and 5 bases from J, with 14 bases between. Germline CDR1 reads LNHDA; CDR2 reads SQIVND (reference sequence). CDR3 length equals 13 residues. The rearrangement links TRBV19 to TRBJ1-1; D is ambiguous. The clonotype comes from a human donor in a cohort sampled during active COVID-19. What was sequenced was peripheral blood. The CDR3 DNA reads as TGTGCCAGTACCCCGAGGGCGGTGACTGAAGCTTTCTTT. Its translation: CASTPRAVTEAFF.